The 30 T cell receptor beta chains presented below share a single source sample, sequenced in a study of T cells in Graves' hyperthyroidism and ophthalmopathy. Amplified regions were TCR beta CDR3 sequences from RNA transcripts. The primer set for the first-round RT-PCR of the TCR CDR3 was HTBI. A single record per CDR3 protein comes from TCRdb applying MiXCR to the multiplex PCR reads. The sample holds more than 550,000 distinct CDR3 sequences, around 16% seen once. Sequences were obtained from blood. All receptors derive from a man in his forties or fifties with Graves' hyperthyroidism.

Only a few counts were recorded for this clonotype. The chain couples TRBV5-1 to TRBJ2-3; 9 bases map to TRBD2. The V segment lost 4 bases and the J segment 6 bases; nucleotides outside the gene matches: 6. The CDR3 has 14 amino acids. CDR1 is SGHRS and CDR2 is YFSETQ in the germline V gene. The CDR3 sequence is CASSPSGTGDTQYF. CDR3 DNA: TGCGCCAGCAGCCCTAGCGGGACCGGGGATACGCAGTATTTT.

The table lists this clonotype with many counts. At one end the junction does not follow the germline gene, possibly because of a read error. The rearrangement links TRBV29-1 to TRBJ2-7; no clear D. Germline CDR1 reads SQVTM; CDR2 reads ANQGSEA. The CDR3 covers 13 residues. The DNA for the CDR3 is TGCAGCGTCGAAGGACGGCTGACCTCCGAGCAGTACTTC. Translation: CSVEGRLTSEQYF.

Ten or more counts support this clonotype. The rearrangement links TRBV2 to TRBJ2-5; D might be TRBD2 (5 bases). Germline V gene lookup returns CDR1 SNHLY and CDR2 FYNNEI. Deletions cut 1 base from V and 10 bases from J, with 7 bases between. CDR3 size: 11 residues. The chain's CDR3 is CASSEGELQYF. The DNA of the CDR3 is TGTGCCAGCAGTGAAGGGGAGCTCCAGTACTTC. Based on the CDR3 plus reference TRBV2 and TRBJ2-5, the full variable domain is EPEVTQTPSHQVTQMGQEVILRCVPISNHLYFYWYRQILGQKVEFLVSFYNNEISEKSEIFDDQFSVERPDGSNFTLKIRSTKLEDSAMYFCASSEGELQYFGPGTRLLVL.

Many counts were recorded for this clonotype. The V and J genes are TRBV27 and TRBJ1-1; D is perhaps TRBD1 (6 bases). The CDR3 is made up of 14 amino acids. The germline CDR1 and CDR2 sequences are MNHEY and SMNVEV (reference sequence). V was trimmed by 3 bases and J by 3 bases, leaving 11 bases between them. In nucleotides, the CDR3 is TGTGCCAGCAGTTTCAGGGGATCTTACACTGAAGCTTTCTTT. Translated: CASSFRGSYTEAFF.

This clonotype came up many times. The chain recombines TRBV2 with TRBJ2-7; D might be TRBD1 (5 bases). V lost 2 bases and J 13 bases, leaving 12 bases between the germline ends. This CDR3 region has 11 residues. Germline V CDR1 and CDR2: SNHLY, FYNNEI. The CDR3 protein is CASSERGRVYF. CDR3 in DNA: TGTGCCAGCAGTGAAAGGGGTAGAGTCTACTTC.

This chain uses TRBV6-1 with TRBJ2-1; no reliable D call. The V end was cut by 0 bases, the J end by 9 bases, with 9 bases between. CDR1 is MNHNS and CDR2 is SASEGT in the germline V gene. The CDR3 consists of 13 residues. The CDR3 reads CASSEALPGEQFF. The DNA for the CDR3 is TGTGCCAGCAGTGAAGCGCTCCCAGGTGAGCAGTTCTTC.

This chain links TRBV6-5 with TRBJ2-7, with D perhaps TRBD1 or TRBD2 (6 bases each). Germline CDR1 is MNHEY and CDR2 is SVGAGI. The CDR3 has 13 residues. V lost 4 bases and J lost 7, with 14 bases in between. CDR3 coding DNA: TGTGCCAGCAGTTTAGGGGGGCGGCCAGAGCAGTACTTC. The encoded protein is CASSLGGRPEQYF.

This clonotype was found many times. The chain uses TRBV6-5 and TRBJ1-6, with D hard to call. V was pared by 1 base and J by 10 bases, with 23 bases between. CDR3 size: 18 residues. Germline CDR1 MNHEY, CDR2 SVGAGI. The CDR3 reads CASSYLSSAWAATSPLHF. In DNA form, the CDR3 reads TGTGCCAGCAGTTACTTGTCTTCGGCCTGGGCAGCTACATCACCCCTCCACTTT.

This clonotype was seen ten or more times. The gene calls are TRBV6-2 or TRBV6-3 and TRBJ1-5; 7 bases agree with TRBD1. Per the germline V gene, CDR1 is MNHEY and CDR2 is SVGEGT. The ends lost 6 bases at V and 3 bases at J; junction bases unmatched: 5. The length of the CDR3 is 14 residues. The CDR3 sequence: CASRTGQLNQPQHF. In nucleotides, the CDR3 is TGTGCCAGCAGGACGGGACAGCTCAATCAGCCCCAGCATTTT.

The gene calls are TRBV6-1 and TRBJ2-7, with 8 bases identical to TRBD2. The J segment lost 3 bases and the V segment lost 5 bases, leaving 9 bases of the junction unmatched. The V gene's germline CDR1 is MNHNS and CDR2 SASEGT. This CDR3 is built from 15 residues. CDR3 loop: CASSTVTSEDYEQYF. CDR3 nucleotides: TGTGCCAGCAGTACAGTGACTAGCGAGGACTACGAGCAGTACTTC.

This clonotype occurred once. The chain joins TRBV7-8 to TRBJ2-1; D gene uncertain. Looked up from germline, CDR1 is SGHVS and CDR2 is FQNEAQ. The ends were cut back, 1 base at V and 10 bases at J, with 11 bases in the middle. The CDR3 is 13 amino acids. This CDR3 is CASSLGSKAEQFF. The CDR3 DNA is TGTGCCAGCAGCTTAGGCAGTAAGGCAGAGCAGTTCTTC.

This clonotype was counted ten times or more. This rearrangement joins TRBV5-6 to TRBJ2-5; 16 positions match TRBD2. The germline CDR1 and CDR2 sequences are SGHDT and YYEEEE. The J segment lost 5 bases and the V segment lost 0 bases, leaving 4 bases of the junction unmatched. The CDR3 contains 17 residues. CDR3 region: CASSLEGLAGGPETQYF. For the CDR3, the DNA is TGTGCCAGCAGCTTGGAGGGACTAGCGGGAGGGCCGGAGACCCAGTACTTC.

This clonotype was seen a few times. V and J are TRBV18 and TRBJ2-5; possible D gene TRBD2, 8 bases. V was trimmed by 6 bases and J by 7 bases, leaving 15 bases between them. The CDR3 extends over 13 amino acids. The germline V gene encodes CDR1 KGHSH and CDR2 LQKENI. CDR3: CASSSGGGWTQYF. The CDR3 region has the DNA TGTGCCAGCTCGTCGGGAGGGGGCTGGACCCAGTACTTC.

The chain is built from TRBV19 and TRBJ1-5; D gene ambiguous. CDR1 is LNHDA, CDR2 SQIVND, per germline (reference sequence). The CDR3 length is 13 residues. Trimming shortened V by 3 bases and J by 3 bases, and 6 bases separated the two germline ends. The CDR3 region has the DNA TGTGCCAGTAGTATTGTCAACAATCAGCCCCAGCATTTT. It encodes CASSIVNNQPQHF.

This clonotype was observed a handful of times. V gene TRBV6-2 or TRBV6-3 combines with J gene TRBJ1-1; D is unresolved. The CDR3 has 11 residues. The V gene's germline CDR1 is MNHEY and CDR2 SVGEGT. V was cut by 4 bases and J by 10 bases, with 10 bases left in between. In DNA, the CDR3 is TGTGCCAGCAGTTCTGACCCGCCAGCTTTCTTT. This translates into CASSSDPPAFF.

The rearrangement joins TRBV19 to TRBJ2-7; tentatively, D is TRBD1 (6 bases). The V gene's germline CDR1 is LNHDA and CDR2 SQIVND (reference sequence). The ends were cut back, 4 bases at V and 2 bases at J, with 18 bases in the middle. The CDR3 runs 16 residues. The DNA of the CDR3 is TGTGCCAGTAGTAGGGGTATGGACAGCGCAACCTACGAGCAGTACTTC. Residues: CASSRGMDSATYEQYF. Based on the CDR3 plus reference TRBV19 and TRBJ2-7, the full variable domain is DGGITQSPKYLFRKEGQNVTLSCEQNLNHDAMYWYRQDPGQGLRLIYYSQIVNDFQKGDIAEGYSVSREKKESFPLTVTSAQKNPTAFYLCASSRGMDSATYEQYFGPGTRLTVT.

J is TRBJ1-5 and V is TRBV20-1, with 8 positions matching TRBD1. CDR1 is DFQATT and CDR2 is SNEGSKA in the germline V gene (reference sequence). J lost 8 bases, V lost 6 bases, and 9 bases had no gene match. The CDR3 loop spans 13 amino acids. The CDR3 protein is CSAWTGRVEPQHF. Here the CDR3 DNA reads TGCAGTGCCTGGACAGGGAGGGTTGAGCCCCAGCATTTT.

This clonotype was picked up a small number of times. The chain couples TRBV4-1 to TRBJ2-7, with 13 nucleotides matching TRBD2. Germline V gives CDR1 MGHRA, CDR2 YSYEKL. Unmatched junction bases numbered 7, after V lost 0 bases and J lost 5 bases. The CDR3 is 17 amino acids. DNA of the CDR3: TGCGCCAGCAGCCAAGAAGGAGGACTAGCGGGAGTACACGAGCAGTACTTC. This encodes CASSQEGGLAGVHEQYF.

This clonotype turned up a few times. CDR3 sequence: CASQPPTTNNSPLHF. DNA of the CDR3: TGTGCCAGTCAACCCCCCACAACCAATAATTCACCCCTCCACTTT. This chain joins TRBV19 and TRBJ1-6; D is ambiguous. The CDR3 extends over 15 amino acids. V was pared by 8 bases and J by 5 bases, with 16 bases between. Germline loops: CDR1 LNHDA, CDR2 SQIVND (reference sequence).

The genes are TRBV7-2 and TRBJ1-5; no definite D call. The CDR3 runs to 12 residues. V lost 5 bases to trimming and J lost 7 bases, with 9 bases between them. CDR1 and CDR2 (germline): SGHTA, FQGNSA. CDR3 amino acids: CASSHIEQPQHF. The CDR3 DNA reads TGTGCCAGCAGCCATATAGAGCAGCCCCAGCATTTT.

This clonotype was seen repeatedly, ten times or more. The CDR3: CASGNRIPNQPQHF. The CDR3, as DNA: TGTGCCAGCGGAAACAGGATACCCAATCAGCCCCAGCATTTT. The chain links TRBV2 to TRBJ1-5, with D possibly matching TRBD1 (5 bases). Germline loops: CDR1 SNHLY, CDR2 FYNNEI. V was pared by 8 bases and J by 3 bases, with 14 bases between. CDR3 size: 14 residues.

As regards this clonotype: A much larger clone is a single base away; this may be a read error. This CDR3 is CASSSPGLTGEQFF. The CDR3, as DNA: TGTGCCAGCAGCTCACCGGGGCTCACGGGTGAGCAGTTCTTC. The genes are TRBV28 and TRBJ2-1; either TRBD1 or TRBD2 may supply D (5 bases each). The CDR3 is 14 amino acids. The V end was cut by 6 bases, the J end by 9 bases, with 18 bases between. CDR1 and CDR2 from the germline V gene are MDHEN and SYDVKM.

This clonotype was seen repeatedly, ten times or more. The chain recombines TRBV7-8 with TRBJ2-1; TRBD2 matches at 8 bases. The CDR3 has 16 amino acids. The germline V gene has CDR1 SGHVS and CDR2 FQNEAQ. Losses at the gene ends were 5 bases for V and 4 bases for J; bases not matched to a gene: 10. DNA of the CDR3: TGTGCCAGCAGCAGCGGGGGAGCGGGAGTTTACAATGAGCAGTTCTTC. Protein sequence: CASSSGGAGVYNEQFF.

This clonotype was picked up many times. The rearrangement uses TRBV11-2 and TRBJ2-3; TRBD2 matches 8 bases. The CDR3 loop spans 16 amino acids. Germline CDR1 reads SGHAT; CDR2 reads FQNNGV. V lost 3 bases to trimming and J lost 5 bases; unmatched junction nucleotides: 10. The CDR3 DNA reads TGTGCCAGCAGCTTTGACGGGAGGGCCGGTGGAGATACGCAGTATTTT. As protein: CASSFDGRAGGDTQYF.

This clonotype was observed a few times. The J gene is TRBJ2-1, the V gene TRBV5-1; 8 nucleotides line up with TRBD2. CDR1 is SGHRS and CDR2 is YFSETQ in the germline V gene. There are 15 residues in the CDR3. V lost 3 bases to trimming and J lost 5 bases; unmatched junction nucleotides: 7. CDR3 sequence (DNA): TGCGCCAGCAGCTCCCATAGCGGGAACAACAATGAGCAGTTCTTC. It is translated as CASSSHSGNNNEQFF.

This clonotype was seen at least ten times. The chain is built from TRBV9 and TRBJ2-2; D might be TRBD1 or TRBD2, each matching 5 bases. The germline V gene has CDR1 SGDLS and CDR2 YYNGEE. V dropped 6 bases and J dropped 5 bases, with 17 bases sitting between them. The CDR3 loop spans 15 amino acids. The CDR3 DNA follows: TGTGCCAGCACCCCTTGGGTGGGACGGACCGGGGAGCTGTTTTTT. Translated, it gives CASTPWVGRTGELFF.

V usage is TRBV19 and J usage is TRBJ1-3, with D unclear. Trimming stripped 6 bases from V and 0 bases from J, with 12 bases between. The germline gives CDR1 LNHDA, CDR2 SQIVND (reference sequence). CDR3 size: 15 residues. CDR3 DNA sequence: TGTGCCAGTAGCAGAGAGTACTTCTCTGGAAACACCATATATTTT. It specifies CASSREYFSGNTIYF.

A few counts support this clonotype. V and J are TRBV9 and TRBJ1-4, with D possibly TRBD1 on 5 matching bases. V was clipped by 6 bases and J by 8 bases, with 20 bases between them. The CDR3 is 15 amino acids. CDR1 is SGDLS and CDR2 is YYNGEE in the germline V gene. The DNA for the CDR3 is TGTGCCAGCAACCACCTCGGACAAGAGGAGGAAAAACTGTTTTTT. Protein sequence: CASNHLGQEEEKLFF.

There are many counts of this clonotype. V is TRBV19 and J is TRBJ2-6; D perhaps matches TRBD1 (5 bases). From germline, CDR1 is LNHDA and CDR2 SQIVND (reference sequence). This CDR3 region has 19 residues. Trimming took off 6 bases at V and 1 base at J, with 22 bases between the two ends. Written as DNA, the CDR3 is TGTGCCAGTAGACCAATTCTAACAGGAAGACAGTCTGGGGCCAACGTCCTGACTTTC. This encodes CASRPILTGRQSGANVLTF.

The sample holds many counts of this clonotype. In DNA, the CDR3 is TGCAGTGCTAGAGATAGGGCTAGCGGGAGTTCTTTTGGTGAGCAGTTCTTC. It yields the protein CSARDRASGSSFGEQFF. The chain uses TRBV20-1 and TRBJ2-1; the match to TRBD2 covers 10 bases. CDR1 DFQATT and CDR2 SNEGSKA come from the germline V gene (reference sequence). The CDR3 runs to 17 residues. V shed 0 bases and J 9 bases; nucleotides not matched to a gene: 14.